A single sample gave rise to the 21 T cell receptor beta chains below, sequenced in a study of a mutant IDH1 vaccine in newly diagnosed glioma. The antigens of these receptors remain unknown. Profiling relied on immunoSEQ multiplex PCR, and the TCRdb table lists in-frame clones only, not all of them. The sample holds 110,000 or so clones, 85% to 90% seen once. The time point here: week 11, during vaccination. Every vaccine dose comprised 300 ug of mutant IDH1 20-mer peptide plus topical imiquimod. Source: PBMCs, taken from a glioma patient whose treatment included an IDH1 peptide vaccine. The receptors originated from a woman in her forties or fifties with glioma.

Concerning this clone: This sample includes further DNA sequences coding for the same CDR3. The rearrangement uses TRBV5-4 and TRBJ1-4; 8 bases match TRBD1. V was pared by 3 bases and J by 4 bases, with 5 bases of the junction left unmatched. This CDR3 has 15 amino acids. CDR1 SGHNT and CDR2 YYREEE come from the germline V gene (reference sequence). For the CDR3, the DNA is TGTGCCAGCAGCTCCAGGACAGGGCTTAATGAAAAACTGTTTTTT. Amino acid sequence: CASSSRTGLNEKLFF.

CDR3 coding DNA: TGTGCTAGTGGCCTGGGACCGACCAGCTACAATGAGCAGTTCTTC. Amino acids: CASGLGPTSYNEQFF. The V and J genes are TRBV12-5 and TRBJ2-1, with D perhaps assigned TRBD1 or TRBD2 (5 bases each). CDR1 is LGHNT, CDR2 FRNRAP, per germline. V gave up 6 bases and J gave up 3 bases, with 15 bases separating them. The length of the CDR3 is 15 residues.

This chain links TRBV2 with TRBJ2-4, with 7 bases that match TRBD1. V shed 7 bases, J shed 0 bases, and the junction held 6 bases outside the gene matches. Germline V gene data show CDR1 as SNHLY and CDR2 as FYNNEI. This CDR3 is built from 15 residues. In nucleotides, the CDR3 is TGTGCCAGCATAAGGGGGCACGAAGCCAAAAACATTCAGTACTTC. The encoded protein is CASIRGHEAKNIQYF.

The DNA for the CDR3 is TGCAGCGGGAGGGGGGACTTCTCCTACAATGAGCAGTTCTTC. Its protein product is CSGRGDFSYNEQFF. The rearrangement uses TRBV29-1 and TRBJ2-1; D possibly uses TRBD1 or TRBD2 (6 bases each). Germline V gene sequence: CDR1 SQVTM, CDR2 ANQGSEA. Between the trimmed V and J ends, which lost 7 bases and 0 bases, there was a span of 13 bases. The length of the CDR3 is 14 residues.

The genes are TRBV4-1 and TRBJ2-2; a possible D gene is TRBD1 (5 bases). V lost 0 bases and J lost 7, with 9 bases in between. In germline, CDR1 is MGHRA, CDR2 YSYEKL. The CDR3 runs to 14 residues. The CDR3 nucleotides are TGCGCCAGCAGCCAAGATCCCGGACACGGGGAGCTGTTTTTT. Translated, it gives CASSQDPGHGELFF.

The rearrangement uses TRBV5-6 and TRBJ2-3; 12 bases fit TRBD2. This CDR3 has 16 amino acids. Germline CDR1 and CDR2: SGHDT and YYEEEE. V was clipped by 1 base and J by 6 bases; unmatched bases: 6. This CDR3 is CASSLRLAGGPDTQYF. DNA of the CDR3: TGTGCCAGCAGCTTGCGGCTAGCGGGAGGGCCGGATACGCAGTATTTT.

The chain is built from TRBV9 and TRBJ2-2; the D is unclear. This CDR3 region has 12 residues. Trimming took 0 bases from V and 7 from J, leaving 4 bases between them. The germline gives CDR1 SGDLS, CDR2 YYNGEE. The CDR3 spells CASSVANGELFF. CDR3 DNA sequence: TGTGCCAGCAGCGTAGCTAACGGGGAGCTGTTTTTT.

The chain links TRBV28 to TRBJ1-2; D is perhaps TRBD1 (6 bases). There are 15 residues in the CDR3. Looked up from germline, CDR1 is MDHEN and CDR2 is SYDVKM. V was trimmed by 6 bases and J by 2 bases, leaving 16 bases between them. The CDR3 DNA reads TGTGCCAGCAGGGAGGGGGGAAACCGGAACTATGGCTACACCTTC. Its protein is CASREGGNRNYGYTF.

The chain links TRBV27 to TRBJ1-4; D is perhaps TRBD1 (5 bases). The germline V and J ends were trimmed by 9 bases and 7 bases, with 12 bases remaining between them. The CDR3 consists of 12 residues. CDR1 is MNHEY, CDR2 SMNVEV, per germline (reference sequence). In nucleotides, the CDR3 is TGTGCCAGTAAAACTGGGGGTGAAAAACTGTTTTTT. Its protein is CASKTGGEKLFF.

J is TRBJ1-1 and V is TRBV5-1, with a tentative D call TRBD1 (6 bases). The germline gives CDR1 SGHRS, CDR2 YFSETQ. Trimming stripped 1 base from V and 0 bases from J, with 19 bases between. The CDR3 consists of 18 residues. The CDR3 reads CASSLSQGTRRLNTEAFF. CDR3 coding DNA: TGCGCCAGCAGCTTGTCGCAGGGGACGAGACGACTGAACACTGAAGCTTTCTTT. Full variable domain (remainder filled in from reference TRBV5-1 and TRBJ1-1): KAGVTQTPRYLIKTRGQQVTLSCSPISGHRSVSWYQQTPGQGLQFLFEYFSETQRNKGNFPGRFSGRQFSNSRSEMNVSTLELGDSALYLCASSLSQGTRRLNTEAFFGQGTRLTVV.

The rearrangement links TRBV9 to TRBJ1-1; tentative D call: TRBD1 (5 bases). Germline CDR1 reads SGDLS; CDR2 reads YYNGEE. V was pared by 0 bases and J by 4 bases, with 13 bases between. This CDR3 region has 15 residues. The CDR3 DNA sequence: TGTGCCAGCAGCGTAGATCCAGGGCTGGTCACTGAAGCTTTCTTT. Protein sequence: CASSVDPGLVTEAFF.

The gene calls are TRBV4-1 and TRBJ2-7; TRBD2 agrees at 9 bases. The ends lost 0 bases at V and 3 bases at J; junction bases unmatched: 9. CDR1 MGHRA and CDR2 YSYEKL come from the germline V gene. This CDR3 comprises 17 residues. The CDR3 region is CASSQDRGGRGIYEQYF. Written as DNA, the CDR3 is TGCGCCAGCAGCCAAGATCGTGGCGGGAGGGGGATCTACGAGCAGTACTTC.

This clone was picked up one time. The chain carries TRBV10-3 and TRBJ1-1, with 7 bases that match TRBD1. Trimming at V came to 4 bases and at J to 0 bases, leaving 14 bases not matched to a gene. Looked up from germline, CDR1 is ENHRY and CDR2 is SYGVKD. This CDR3 has 18 residues. The CDR3, as DNA: TGTGCCATCAGTGGACAGGGCCCACAGGGGCCCATGAACACTGAAGCTTTCTTT. As protein: CAISGQGPQGPMNTEAFF.

The chain carries TRBV11-3 and TRBJ1-6; the D is unclear. Germline assignment: CDR1 SGHNT and CDR2 YENEEA. V was trimmed by 5 bases and J by 9 bases, leaving 8 bases between them. This CDR3 is 12 amino acids long. CDR3 in DNA: TGTGCCAGCAGCGAAGGAGGTTCACCCCTCCACTTT. As protein: CASSEGGSPLHF. The whole variable domain, remainder taken from reference TRBV11-3 and TRBJ1-6, is EAGVVQSPRYKIIEKKQPVAFWCNPISGHNTLYWYLQNLGQGPELLIRYENEEAVDDSQLPKDRFSAERLKGVDSTLKIQPAELGDSAVYLCASSEGGSPLHFGNGTRLTVT.

This chain uses TRBV27 with TRBJ2-5, with 7 positions matching TRBD1. Germline CDR1 reads MNHEY; CDR2 reads SMNVEV (reference sequence). CDR3 length: 15 residues. V trimming: 6 bases; J trimming: 2 bases; junction bases outside the gene matches: 9. The CDR3 here is CASRPIGTAQETQYF. DNA for the CDR3: TGTGCCAGCAGACCCATAGGGACAGCTCAAGAGACCCAGTACTTC.

The V and J genes are TRBV5-1 and TRBJ2-5; 7 nucleotides agree with TRBD1. The trim removed 5 bases at V and 5 bases at J, leaving 9 bases unmatched. CDR1 is SGHRS and CDR2 is YFSETQ in the germline V gene. This CDR3 spans 14 amino acids. CDR3 loop: CASSYQGVGETQYF. The CDR3 DNA reads TGCGCCAGCAGTTATCAGGGGGTAGGGGAGACCCAGTACTTC.

This clone was detected a few times. Here the CDR3 DNA reads TGCGCCAGCAGTGAGTCAATCCCGTCAGAGCAGTTCTTC. It codes for CASSESIPSEQFF. The chain is built from TRBV10-1 and TRBJ2-1; no firm D call. The length of the CDR3 is 13 residues. Germline assignment: CDR1 WNHNN and CDR2 SYGVQD (reference sequence). V lost 0 bases, J lost 10 bases, and 10 bases lay in between.

The genes are TRBV19 and TRBJ2-5; no reliable D call. The J call may be wrong; the DNA end is better matched by TRBJ2-7. The CDR3 totals 17 residues. Looked up from germline, CDR1 is LNHDA and CDR2 is SQIVND (reference sequence). The CDR3 loop reads CASSMGGRASGSYEQYF. CDR3 in DNA: TGTGCCAGTAGTATGGGCGGTAGGGCCTCAGGATCCTACGAGCAGTACTTC.

V is TRBV27 and J is TRBJ1-5, with D uncertain. CDR1 is MNHEY and CDR2 is SMNVEV in the germline V gene (reference sequence). The CDR3 consists of 14 residues. V was trimmed by 2 bases and J by 0 bases, leaving 5 bases between them. In DNA form, the CDR3 reads TGTGCCAGCAGTTTAGGTCCTAGCAATCAGCCCCAGCATTTT. Its protein is CASSLGPSNQPQHF.

The chain has TRBV7-9 and TRBJ2-3; 8 bases line up with TRBD1. CDR1 and CDR2 (germline): SEHNR, FQNEAQ (reference sequence). Trimming removed 3 bases from V and 5 bases from J; junction bases left unmatched: 4. The CDR3 totals 14 residues. Written as DNA, the CDR3 is TGTGCCAGCAGCTTTGACAGGGGAGTAGATACGCAGTATTTT. It specifies CASSFDRGVDTQYF.

This clone was counted once. The gene calls are TRBV4-2 and TRBJ2-7, with TRBD2 identical over 10 bases. Trimming took 1 base from V and 4 from J; bases not matched to a gene: 4. CDR1 and CDR2 from the germline V gene are LGHNA and YNFKEQ. The CDR3 length is 15 residues. The CDR3 sequence: CASSQVLSGRYEQYF. In DNA, the CDR3 is TGTGCCAGCAGCCAAGTACTTAGCGGGAGGTACGAGCAGTACTTC.